The 22 T cell receptor beta chains below come from one sample, sequenced in a study of blood T cells in healthy people across ages. Alongside a J-beta primer mix, a sample-barcoded 5' primer served in a second PCR lasting roughly 7 to 11 cycles. TCRdb reprocessed the 5' RACE reads with MiXCR, giving one entry per CDR3 protein. Among about 1.5 million distinct CDR3 sequences listed, about 45% were seen once. Sequences were obtained from blood. The receptors here all came from a woman aged 18-30 years in good health.

This clonotype was recorded a few times. This CDR3 reads CASSSGDFFANEQFF. CDR3 nucleotide sequence: TGTGCCAGCAGCTCCGGGGACTTTTTCGCCAATGAGCAGTTCTTC. The genes are TRBV7-2 and TRBJ2-1; D is perhaps TRBD2 (6 bases). V was cut by 4 bases and J by 6 bases, with 16 bases left in between. This CDR3 contains 15 residues. Per the germline V gene, CDR1 is SGHTA and CDR2 is FQGNSA. The variable domain in full, with the rest retrieved from reference TRBV7-2 and TRBJ2-1, is GAGVSQSPSNKVTEKGKDVELRCDPISGHTALYWYRQSLGQGLEFLIYFQGNSAPDKSGLPSDRFSAERTGGSVSTLTIQRTQQEDSAVYLCASSSGDFFANEQFFGPGTRLTVL.

The V call is TRBV14, the J call TRBJ2-3; maybe TRBD1 (5 bases). There are 14 residues in the CDR3. From germline, CDR1 is SGHDN and CDR2 FVKESK. V was cut by 4 bases and J by 6 bases, with 14 bases left in between. This CDR3 is CASSLYTGVDTQYF. DNA for the CDR3: TGTGCCAGCAGCCTCTACACAGGCGTCGATACGCAGTATTTT.

The rearrangement joins TRBV5-1 to TRBJ1-1; 7 bases line up with TRBD1. Germline V lookup: CDR1 SGHRS, CDR2 YFSETQ. The CDR3 sequence is 17 residues long. J lost 3 bases, V lost 0 bases, and 11 bases had no gene match. The CDR3 coding sequence is TGCGCCAGCAGCTTGGCCATCTTGAGGGGGCCGGACACTGAAGCTTTCTTT. It specifies CASSLAILRGPDTEAFF.

V usage is TRBV7-9 and J usage is TRBJ2-1, with D unclear. The V end was cut by 4 bases, the J end by 9 bases, with 10 bases between. The CDR3 spans 12 residues. Germline V CDR1 and CDR2: SEHNR, FQNEAQ (reference sequence). CDR3 in amino acids: CASSSIVSEQFF. The CDR3 region has the DNA TGTGCCAGCAGCTCGATAGTGAGTGAGCAGTTCTTC.

This sequence joins TRBV28 and TRBJ2-3, with D unclear. The CDR3 totals 15 residues. Per germline, CDR1 MDHEN and CDR2 SYDVKM. V was cut by 6 bases and J by 0 bases, with 13 bases left in between. CDR3 sequence reads: CASRRRPISTDTQYF. The CDR3, as DNA: TGTGCCAGCAGGCGGCGGCCGATTAGCACAGATACGCAGTATTTT.

The chain links TRBV25-1 to TRBJ1-4; possibly TRBD1 for D (5 bases). The CDR3 extends over 11 amino acids. Germline assignment: CDR1 MGHDK and CDR2 SYGVNS. V was clipped by 9 bases and J by 8 bases, with 10 bases between them. The CDR3 is CASTQGEKLFF. The CDR3 DNA reads as TGTGCCAGTACCCAGGGCGAAAAACTGTTTTTT.

The chain joins TRBV12-3 or TRBV12-4 to TRBJ2-3; 12 nucleotides agree with TRBD2. With V trimmed by 7 bases and J by 0 bases, 14 bases remained unmatched. The CDR3 contains 19 residues. The CDR3 region is CASTRLAGAFGSSTDTQYF. The CDR3 coding sequence is TGTGCCAGCACTCGACTAGCGGGAGCGTTCGGGAGTAGCACAGATACGCAGTATTTT.

Only a few counts were recorded for this clonotype. The chain has TRBV7-9 and TRBJ2-3; 8 nucleotides match TRBD2. Trimming took 4 bases from V and 5 from J; bases not matched to a gene: 8. Germline V gives CDR1 SEHNR, CDR2 FQNEAQ (reference sequence). This CDR3 contains 15 residues. The chain's CDR3 is CASSSPGLELDTQYF. CDR3 nucleotide sequence: TGTGCCAGCAGCTCACCGGGACTAGAATTAGATACGCAGTATTTT.

V usage is TRBV9 and J usage is TRBJ1-2, with D unresolved. The CDR3 loop spans 14 amino acids. Germline V gives CDR1 SGDLS, CDR2 YYNGEE. V lost 1 base to trimming and J lost 11 bases, with 18 bases between them. CDR3 coding DNA: TGTGCCAGCAGCGTAAAAGGTGGTTCCGGTGGTTACACCTTC. This codes for CASSVKGGSGGYTF.

V gene TRBV29-1 combines with J gene TRBJ1-1; D not resolved. This CDR3 spans 14 amino acids. With 4 bases removed from V and 0 bases from J, the gap between germline ends came to 12 bases. Germline values: CDR1 SQVTM, CDR2 ANQGSEA. CDR3 coding DNA: TGCAGCGTTGCCGCCGGGATCTTGAACACTGAAGCTTTCTTT. Protein sequence: CSVAAGILNTEAFF.

The chain is built from TRBV7-9 and TRBJ2-7; D perhaps matches TRBD2 (5 bases). Germline assignment: CDR1 SEHNR and CDR2 FQNEAQ (reference sequence). V lost 2 bases, J lost 6 bases, and 11 bases lay in between. This CDR3 has 13 amino acids. The CDR3 bases are TGTGCCAGCAGCTTATCCGAGGGTAGCGAGCAGTACTTC. The encoded protein is CASSLSEGSEQYF.

This clonotype has just a few counts. CDR3 nucleotide sequence: TGTGCCAGCAGCTTAGCGGGCAGCGCTAGCGGGCTCTACAATGAGCAGTTCTTC. Its translation: CASSLAGSASGLYNEQFF. The chain combines TRBV7-2 with TRBJ2-1, with 8 bases that match TRBD2. Germline CDR1 reads SGHTA; CDR2 reads FQGNSA. This CDR3 has 18 amino acids. The junction had 10 bases not matched to a gene; V was cut back by 0 bases and J by 3 bases.

V usage is TRBV12-5 and J usage is TRBJ2-7; maybe TRBD1 (6 bases). The CDR3 has 13 amino acids. V was clipped by 10 bases and J by 0 bases, with 13 bases between them. Germline CDR1 LGHNT, CDR2 FRNRAP. The CDR3 loop is CAKPDSRSYEQYF. As DNA, the CDR3 is TGTGCTAAGCCGGACAGCCGCTCCTACGAGCAGTACTTC. Using reference TRBV12-5 and TRBJ2-7 for the parts outside the CDR3, the full variable domain is DARVTQTPRHKVTEMGQEVTMRCQPILGHNTVFWYRQTMMQGLELLAYFRNRAPLDDSGMPKDRFSAEMPDATLATLKIQPSEPRDSAVYFCAKPDSRSYEQYFGPGTRLTVT.

As to this clonotype: The junction departs from the called germline gene at one end, perhaps through a read error. The chain is built from TRBV5-6 and TRBJ2-1; D possibly corresponds to TRBD1 (5 bases). The J call may be mistaken, given a closer DNA end match to TRBJ2-7. The germline CDR1 and CDR2 sequences are SGHDT and YYEEEE. The length of the CDR3 is 12 residues. The CDR3 loop is CASSQGTYKQYF. The CDR3 region has the DNA TGTGCCAGCAGCCAGGGAACCTACAAGCAGTACTTC.

The chain links TRBV5-1 to TRBJ2-2; 7 bases are shared with TRBD1. The germline CDR1 and CDR2 sequences are SGHRS and YFSETQ. V gave up 0 bases and J gave up 6 bases; unmatched junction bases: 8. The CDR3 spans 16 residues. The CDR3: CASSLAAGGNSGELFF. DNA of the CDR3: TGCGCCAGCAGCTTGGCCGCAGGGGGAAATTCCGGGGAGCTGTTTTTT.

J is TRBJ2-5 and V is TRBV7-2; TRBD1 or TRBD2 may be the D gene (5 bases each). The CDR3 has 13 amino acids. Between the trimmed V and J ends, which lost 3 bases and 11 bases, there was a span of 16 bases. From germline, CDR1 is SGHTA and CDR2 FQGNSA. This CDR3 is CASSLYGTNEQYF. The CDR3 DNA sequence: TGTGCCAGCAGCTTGTACGGGACCAATGAGCAGTACTTC. Full variable domain (outside the CDR3, taken from reference TRBV7-2 and TRBJ2-5): GAGVSQSPSNKVTEKGKDVELRCDPISGHTALYWYRQSLGQGLEFLIYFQGNSAPDKSGLPSDRFSAERTGGSVSTLTIQRTQQEDSAVYLCASSLYGTNEQYFGPGTRLLVL.

For this clonotype: A clone one base away is much larger, so this may be a read error. The chain joins TRBV5-6 to TRBJ1-2, with 9 positions matching TRBD1. This CDR3 comprises 13 residues. The germline V gene encodes CDR1 SGHDT and CDR2 YYEEEE. The CDR3, as DNA: TGTGCCGGCAGCCAGACAGGGGGCTATGGCTACACCTTC. This codes for CAGSQTGGYGYTF.

With regard to this clonotype: This clone may be a read error of a much larger clone one base away. The CDR3 DNA sequence: TGCGCCAGCAGCGTGACAGGCGGCAATGAGCAGTACTTC. Amino acids: CASSVTGGNEQYF. The J gene is TRBJ2-7, the V gene TRBV5-1; D is perhaps TRBD1 (6 bases). The CDR3 sequence is 13 residues long. V was pared by 4 bases and J by 7 bases, with 15 bases between. Germline CDR1 is SGHRS and CDR2 is YFSETQ. Complete variable domain (other parts from reference TRBV5-1 and TRBJ2-7): KAGVTQTPRYLIKTRGQQVTLSCSPISGHRSVSWYQQTPGQGLQFLFEYFSETQRNKGNFPGRFSGRQFSNSRSEMNVSTLELGDSALYLCASSVTGGNEQYFGPGTRLTVT.

This clonotype has at least ten counts. The chain carries TRBV7-9 and TRBJ1-2; the D gene is possibly TRBD1 (5 bases). The V end was cut by 1 base, the J end by 8 bases, with 8 bases between. This CDR3 comprises 12 residues. CDR1 and CDR2 from the germline V gene are SEHNR and FQNEAQ (reference sequence). CDR3: CASSLETGGYTF. CDR3 DNA: TGTGCCAGCAGCTTAGAAACAGGAGGCTACACCTTC.

The V call is TRBV20-1, the J call TRBJ1-2; D is undetermined. Germline V gene sequence: CDR1 DFQATT, CDR2 SNEGSKA (reference sequence). Trimming cost V 6 bases and J 5 bases, with 19 bases left between them. This CDR3 has 14 amino acids. In nucleotides, the CDR3 is TGCAGTGCAGCCCGTGGCAGCGAACTTTATGGCTACACCTTC. Encoded protein: CSAARGSELYGYTF.

The chain carries TRBV9 and TRBJ2-1, with TRBD2 as a possible D gene (6 bases). The germline gives CDR1 SGDLS, CDR2 YYNGEE. CDR3 length: 12 residues. Trimming stripped 3 bases from V and 9 bases from J, with 10 bases between. CDR3: CASSGPGVEQFF. The DNA of the CDR3 is TGTGCCAGCAGCGGACCGGGGGTTGAGCAGTTCTTC.

The chain carries TRBV13 and TRBJ2-7; TRBD2 might be the D (6 bases). Germline V gives CDR1 PRHDT, CDR2 FYEKMQ (reference sequence). The CDR3 is 18 amino acids. With 4 bases removed from V and 0 bases from J, the gap between germline ends came to 22 bases. The chain's CDR3 is CASSSRQTPGLSSYEQYF. In DNA, the CDR3 is TGTGCCAGCAGCTCGCGGCAAACCCCGGGACTGAGCTCCTACGAGCAGTACTTC.